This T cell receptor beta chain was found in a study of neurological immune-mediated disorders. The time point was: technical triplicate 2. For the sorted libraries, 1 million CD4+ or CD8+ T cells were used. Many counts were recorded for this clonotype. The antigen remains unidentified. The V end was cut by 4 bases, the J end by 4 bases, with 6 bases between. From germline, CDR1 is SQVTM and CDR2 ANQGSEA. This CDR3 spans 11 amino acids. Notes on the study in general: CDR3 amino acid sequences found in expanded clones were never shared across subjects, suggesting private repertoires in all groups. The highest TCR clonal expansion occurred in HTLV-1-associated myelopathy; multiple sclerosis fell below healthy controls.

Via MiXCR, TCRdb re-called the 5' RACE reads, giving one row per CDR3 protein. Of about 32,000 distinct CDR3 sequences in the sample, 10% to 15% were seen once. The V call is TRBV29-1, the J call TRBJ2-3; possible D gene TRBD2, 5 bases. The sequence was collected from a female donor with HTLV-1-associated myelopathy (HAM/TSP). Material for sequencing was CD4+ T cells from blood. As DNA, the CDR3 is TGCAGCGTTGCGGGGTCAGATACGCAGTATTTT. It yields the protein CSVAGSDTQYF.